The 16 T cell receptor beta chains presented below share a single source sample, sequenced in a study of T cell changes during pregnancy in multiple sclerosis. Method: immunoSEQ multiplex PCR; TCRdb's copy keeps in-frame clones and lacks some. The sample carries 60,000 to 70,000 clones, 91% recorded once. The sample was peripheral blood, taken in the second trimester of pregnancy. The source of these receptors is a female donor with multiple sclerosis, enrolled in a pregnancy study.

This chain uses TRBV7-9 with TRBJ2-1, with TRBD2 matching 11 bases. CDR3 length: 15 residues. Germline assignment: CDR1 SEHNR and CDR2 FQNEAQ (reference sequence). Losses at the gene ends were 4 bases for V and 6 bases for J; bases not matched to a gene: 5. The CDR3 nucleotides read TGTGCCAGCAGCTCTACGACTAGCGGGATCAATGAGCAGTTCTTC. Protein product: CASSSTTSGINEQFF.

This rearrangement joins TRBV6-1 to TRBJ1-5; D is possibly TRBD1 (6 bases). The CDR3 is made up of 15 amino acids. Germline assignment: CDR1 MNHNS and CDR2 SASEGT. V dropped 2 bases and J dropped 5 bases, with 13 bases sitting between them. CDR3: CASSESGSGDQPQHF. CDR3 coding DNA: TGTGCCAGCAGTGAAAGTGGGTCAGGGGATCAGCCCCAGCATTTT.

This sequence joins TRBV14 and TRBJ2-6; possible D gene TRBD2, 5 bases. Trimming shortened V by 2 bases and J by 1 base, and 30 bases separated the two germline ends. Germline values: CDR1 SGHDN, CDR2 FVKESK. The CDR3 loop spans 23 amino acids. The CDR3 DNA reads as TGTGCCAGCAGCCAATCGTGGTACCAGAAGGAGCTGCGGGCCCAGTCTGGGGCCAACGTCCTGACTTTC. Protein: CASSQSWYQKELRAQSGANVLTF.

This chain uses TRBV5-5 with TRBJ1-3, with TRBD1 as a possible D gene (5 bases). The V end was cut by 4 bases, the J end by 2 bases, with 10 bases between. CDR1 SGHKS and CDR2 YYEKEE come from the germline V gene (reference sequence). The CDR3 spans 14 residues. The CDR3: CASSPWGAGNTIYF. The DNA of the CDR3 is TGTGCCAGCAGCCCATGGGGCGCTGGAAACACCATATATTTT.

The chain employs TRBV9 and TRBJ1-2; no clear D. CDR3 size: 15 residues. V lost 0 bases and J lost 4, with 13 bases in between. CDR1 and CDR2 from the germline V gene are SGDLS and YYNGEE. CDR3 sequence reads: CASSVDLGVSYGYTF. The DNA of the CDR3 is TGTGCCAGCAGCGTAGATCTGGGAGTTTCCTATGGCTACACCTTC.

The V gene is TRBV5-1, the J gene TRBJ2-1; 15 bases fit TRBD2. The CDR3 consists of 17 residues. V lost 0 bases to trimming and J lost 9 bases; unmatched junction nucleotides: 7. CDR1 is SGHRS and CDR2 is YFSETQ in the germline V gene. The CDR3 region is CASSLERTSGREGEQFF. The DNA of the CDR3 is TGCGCCAGCAGCTTGGAGAGGACTAGCGGGAGGGAAGGTGAGCAGTTCTTC.

The V and J genes are TRBV7-9 and TRBJ1-5, with D possibly TRBD1 on 5 matching bases. The germline V and J ends were trimmed by 5 bases and 0 bases, with 14 bases remaining between them. The CDR3 contains 16 residues. The germline V gene encodes CDR1 SEHNR and CDR2 FQNEAQ (reference sequence). CDR3 residues: CASSISQGGSNQPQHF. The CDR3 nucleotides read TGTGCCAGCAGCATATCCCAGGGAGGTAGCAATCAGCCCCAGCATTTT. Drawing the rest from reference TRBV7-9 and TRBJ1-5, the complete variable domain is DTGVSQNPRHKITKRGQNVTFRCDPISEHNRLYWYRQTLGQGPEFLTYFQNEAQLEKSRLLSDRFSAERPKGSFSTLEIQRTEQGDSAMYLCASSISQGGSNQPQHFGDGTRLSIL.

The chain is built from TRBV6-5 and TRBJ1-5; 8 bases are shared with TRBD1. With 5 bases clipped from V and 6 bases from J, the junction kept 6 bases outside the gene matches. The germline V gene has CDR1 MNHEY and CDR2 SVGAGI. CDR3 length equals 14 residues. The DNA for the CDR3 is TGTGCCAGCAGTCCAGGACAGGGAGGTCAGCCCCAGCATTTT. This translates into CASSPGQGGQPQHF.

V and J are TRBV7-9 and TRBJ1-1; weak D call: TRBD1 (5 bases). V lost 5 bases to trimming and J lost 2 bases, with 9 bases between them. Germline V gene lookup returns CDR1 SEHNR and CDR2 FQNEAQ (reference sequence). This CDR3 comprises 13 residues. As DNA, the CDR3 is TGTGCCAGCAGCCACGACAGCAACACTGAAGCTTTCTTT. Translation: CASSHDSNTEAFF.

The chain uses TRBV7-2 and TRBJ2-1, with TRBD2 matching 13 bases. There are 15 residues in the CDR3. V shed 3 bases and J 9 bases; nucleotides not matched to a gene: 5. The germline gives CDR1 SGHTA, CDR2 FQGNSA. CDR3 sequence: CASSLWTSGSLEQFF. CDR3 DNA sequence: TGTGCCAGCAGCTTGTGGACTAGCGGGAGTCTTGAGCAGTTCTTC.

The V call is TRBV29-1, the J call TRBJ1-3; 11 nucleotides line up with TRBD1. With V trimmed by 0 bases and J by 0 bases, 13 bases remained unmatched. Germline V CDR1 and CDR2: SQVTM, ANQGSEA. The CDR3 runs to 20 residues. The DNA for the CDR3 is TGCAGCGTTGAAGATGAGGTCGGACAGGGGGCCCGAGACTCTGGAAACACCATATATTTT. Translating gives CSVEDEVGQGARDSGNTIYF.

V is TRBV18 and J is TRBJ1-5; 10 bases line up with TRBD1. The V gene end was trimmed by 3 bases and the J gene end by 5 bases; junction bases not matched to a gene: 7. CDR3 length: 16 amino acids. CDR1 and CDR2 from the germline V gene are KGHSH and LQKENI. CDR3 residues: CASSPDLGQGDQPQHF. The CDR3 DNA follows: TGTGCCAGCTCACCGGATTTAGGACAGGGGGATCAGCCCCAGCATTTT.

V is TRBV5-5 and J is TRBJ2-2; D not resolved. The V gene's germline CDR1 is SGHKS and CDR2 YYEKEE (reference sequence). V lost 1 base and J 7 bases, leaving 8 bases between the germline ends. The CDR3 loop spans 13 amino acids. The CDR3 region has the DNA TGTGCCAGCAGCTTGCGGGTGGGCGGGGAGCTGTTTTTT. The encoded protein is CASSLRVGGELFF.

The rearrangement joins TRBV11-2 to TRBJ1-2; D possibly corresponds to TRBD1 (6 bases). The germline V and J ends were trimmed by 3 bases and 3 bases, with 17 bases remaining between them. Germline CDR1 SGHAT, CDR2 FQNNGV. The CDR3 totals 16 residues. CDR3 bases: TGTGCCAGCAGCTTTAGATCGTCAGGGGTGTACTATGGCTACACCTTC. It specifies CASSFRSSGVYYGYTF.

The J gene is TRBJ1-2, the V gene TRBV13; 7 bases are a match to TRBD1. Germline V lookup: CDR1 PRHDT, CDR2 FYEKMQ (reference sequence). CDR3 length: 15 residues. The trim removed 4 bases at V and 4 bases at J, leaving 9 bases unmatched. For the CDR3, the DNA is TGTGCCAGCAGCTATGGGACAGAGAACCTCTATGGCTACACCTTC. It codes for CASSYGTENLYGYTF.

This clone was picked up a small number of times. The genes are TRBV4-3 and TRBJ2-7; 8 positions agree with TRBD1. Germline CDR1 reads LGHNA; CDR2 reads YSLEER. The V and J ends lost 4 bases and 3 bases, in that order; junction bases with no gene match: 8. The CDR3 consists of 15 residues. CDR3 DNA sequence: TGCGCCAGCAGCCGTGAAATCGGGACAGGCTACGAGCAGTACTTC. It yields the protein CASSREIGTGYEQYF.